These T cell receptor beta chains were read from a single sample in a study of CD8+CD57+ T cells in acquired aplastic anemia. TCRdb analysed the reads with MiXCR anew, one entry per CDR3 protein. The profile shows 62,000 or so distinct CDR3 sequences, under 65% of them singletons. Source material: sorted CD4+, CD8+, or CD8+CD57+ T cells (not recorded which) from PBMCs. These receptors all come from a human donor in good health, serving as a control. Both conserved end residues are part of each CDR3. The D gene is left open where the match is weak. Size values are once, few and many counts, or a class for expanded clones, and some rows have none.

d_call j_call clone_size v_call cdr3_aa cdr3_nt
TRBD2 TRBJ2-1 . TRBV20-1 CSAEGSGRRDEQFF TGCAGTGCTGAAGGCAGCGGGAGAAGGGATGAGCAGTTCTTC
. TRBJ2-7 . TRBV4-2 CTSRQDPSYEQYF TGTACCAGCAGGCAAGACCCTTCCTACGAGCAGTACTTC
. TRBJ2-1 . TRBV20-1 CSANHAIDPYNEQFF TGCAGTGCTAATCACGCAATCGATCCCTACAATGAGCAGTTCTTC
. TRBJ1-2 . TRBV29-1 CSVEMDRAGYGYTF TGCAGCGTTGAGATGGACAGAGCAGGCTATGGCTACACCTTC
. TRBJ1-6 few TRBV11-1 CASSPRDTRSTYNSPLHF TGTGCCAGCAGCCCCAGGGACACTAGAAGCACCTATAATTCACCCCTCCACTTT
. TRBJ2-2 once TRBV7-2 CASSLGSAGELFF TGTGCCAGCAGCTTAGGGTCGGCCGGGGAGCTGTTTTTT
TRBD2 TRBJ2-7 . TRBV7-9 CASSLVGGDYEQYF TGTGCCAGCAGCTTGGTGGGGGGGGACTACGAGCAGTACTTC
. TRBJ1-4 once TRBV15 CATSRVGPGNEKLFF TGTGCCACCAGCAGAGTGGGTCCCGGGAATGAAAAACTGTTTTTT
TRBD1 TRBJ2-2 medium-sized TRBV10-3 CAISGTGGTGELFF TGTGCCATCAGTGGGACAGGGGGCACCGGGGAGCTGTTTTTT
TRBD1 TRBJ2-3 many TRBV6-4 CASSARTGDGTDTQYF TGTGCCAGCAGTGCCCGAACAGGGGATGGCACAGATACGCAGTATTTT
. TRBJ1-5 many TRBV7-9 CASSLVGQGNQPQHF TGTGCCAGCAGCTTAGTGGGTCAGGGTAATCAGCCCCAGCATTTT
TRBD1 TRBJ1-4 many TRBV4-1 CASSQDADREGEKLFF TGCGCCAGCAGCCAAGACGCTGACAGGGAAGGTGAAAAACTGTTTTTT
. TRBJ1-5 few TRBV2 CASSDLGGPQHF TGTGCCAGCAGTGATCTGGGAGGGCCCCAGCATTTT
TRBD1 TRBJ1-1 many TRBV6-6 CASSYAGGIGAFF TGTGCCAGCAGTTACGCAGGGGGCATAGGAGCTTTCTTT
. TRBJ2-1 . TRBV19 CASSIAAAYNEQFF TGTGCCAGTAGTATAGCGGCCGCATACAATGAGCAGTTCTTC
. TRBJ1-2 few TRBV19 CASSIAGSGYTF TGTGCCAGTAGTATAGCCGGGTCTGGCTACACCTTC
. TRBJ2-7 . TRBV7-6 CASSYLEDEQYF TGTGCCAGCAGCTACCTAGAGGACGAGCAGTACTTC
. TRBJ2-7 . TRBV2 CATGDIYEQYF TGTGCCACGGGGGACATATACGAGCAGTACTTC
. TRBJ1-6 . TRBV6-5 CASSYSEAGGSPLHF TGTGCCAGCAGTTACTCAGAGGCGGGGGGTTCACCCCTCCACTTT
TRBD2 TRBJ2-5 many TRBV6-5 CASTLGALAGGQETQYF TGTGCCAGCACCCTAGGTGCCCTAGCGGGAGGGCAAGAGACCCAGTACTTC
. TRBJ2-7 few TRBV29-1 CSVQRDIYEQYF TGCAGCGTTCAAAGGGACATCTACGAGCAGTACTTC
TRBD1 TRBJ1-5 . TRBV5-5 CASSRTGDQPQHF TGTGCCAGCAGCCGGACAGGGGATCAGCCCCAGCATTTT
. TRBJ1-4 . TRBV18 CASSPDIGYEKLFF TGTGCCAGCTCACCGGACATCGGGTATGAAAAACTGTTTTTT
. TRBJ2-3 few TRBV12-3/TRBV12-4 CASSLGQGVTDTQYF TGTGCCAGCAGTTTAGGGCAGGGAGTCACAGATACGCAGTATTTT
. TRBJ2-7 once TRBV10-1 CASSERGIPYEQYF TGCGCCAGCAGTGAGAGAGGGATTCCCTACGAGCAGTACTTC
. TRBJ2-7 . TRBV7-2 CASSPQGGNEQYF TGTGCCAGCAGCCCCCAAGGGGGAAACGAGCAGTACTTC
TRBD2 TRBJ2-7 once TRBV12-3/TRBV12-4 CASSLDRPGLAAGGSYEQYF TGTGCCAGCAGTCTCGATCGTCCGGGACTAGCGGCGGGAGGATCCTACGAGCAGTACTTC
. TRBJ1-2 medium-sized TRBV10-3 CAIRRGVNYGYTF TGTGCCATCAGGCGAGGGGTAAACTATGGCTACACCTTC
. TRBJ1-2 few TRBV24-1 CATSDQSQDSYGYTF TGTGCCACCAGTGACCAAAGCCAGGATTCCTATGGCTACACCTTC
. TRBJ2-3 . TRBV3-1 CASSQELGLTDTQYF TGTGCCAGCAGCCAAGAATTGGGGTTGACAGATACGCAGTATTTT
. TRBJ2-7 few TRBV10-3 CAISVERGYEQYF TGTGCCATCAGTGTCGAACGGGGTTACGAGCAGTACTTC
. TRBJ1-6 . TRBV2 CASSPQNSPLHF TGTGCCAGCAGCCCACAGAATTCACCCCTCCACTTT
. TRBJ1-5 . TRBV2 CASRSDSNQPQHF TGTGCCAGCAGGTCAGACAGCAATCAGCCCCAGCATTTT
TRBD1 TRBJ1-6 . TRBV7-6 CASSSDRGHSPLHF TGTGCCAGCAGCTCGGACAGGGGGCATTCACCCCTCCACTTT
. TRBJ2-7 . TRBV19 CASSPRHSTDYEQYF TGTGCCAGTAGTCCGCGACATTCCACCGACTACGAGCAGTACTTC
. TRBJ2-7 many TRBV5-5 CASSLARVYEQYF TGTGCCAGCAGCTTGGCGAGGGTCTACGAGCAGTACTTC
. TRBJ1-2 many TRBV29-1 CSVGQEMYGYTF TGCAGCGTTGGACAGGAGATGTATGGCTACACCTTC
. TRBJ2-7 . TRBV15 CATSRDPQGLYEQYF TGTGCCACCAGCAGAGATCCTCAGGGGCTCTACGAGCAGTACTTC
TRBD1 TRBJ1-4 . TRBV19 CASSPWTGVEKLFF TGTGCCAGTAGTCCTTGGACAGGGGTTGAAAAACTGTTTTTT
. TRBJ1-2 . TRBV6-1 CASSVGRGHYGYTF TGTGCCAGCAGTGTGGGCAGGGGCCACTATGGCTACACCTTC
. TRBJ2-5 once TRBV7-6 CASSQLLGLSGTQYF TGTGCCAGCAGCCAGCTTTTAGGACTGTCCGGGACCCAGTACTTC
. TRBJ1-6 . TRBV20-1 CSAREGAPLHF TGCAGTGCTAGAGAAGGAGCGCCCCTCCACTTT
. TRBJ2-3 . TRBV20-1 CSARDITQYF TGCAGTGCTAGAGACATTACGCAGTATTTT
. TRBJ2-7 . TRBV7-9 CASRGRGGAEQYF TGTGCCAGCAGGGGCAGGGGCGGGGCCGAGCAGTACTTC
TRBD2 TRBJ2-1 . TRBV10-1 CASSVTGGGDEQFF TGCGCCAGCAGTGTTACGGGGGGTGGGGATGAGCAGTTCTTC
. TRBJ1-1 . TRBV19 CASKKGLMNTEAFF TGTGCCAGTAAGAAGGGACTGATGAACACTGAAGCTTTCTTT
. TRBJ1-2 . TRBV7-2 CASSLASYGYTF TGTGCCAGCAGCTTAGCTAGCTATGGCTACACCTTC